This entry lists 14 T cell receptor beta chains sequenced from one sample in a study of regulatory T cells in long-lasting Graves disease. Arm-PCR with iRepertoire HTBI primers amplified the CDR3 regions for these TCR beta libraries. TCRdb re-derived calls from the multiplex PCR reads in MiXCR, one entry per CDR3 protein. In the table there are approximately 290,000 distinct CDR3 sequences, around a fifth of which are singletons. Time point denoted: persistent/refractory GD, antithyroid drugs over 5 years with positive TRAb. Generation of the TCR library employed RNA extracted from PBMCs. The sample here was peripheral blood mononuclear cells (PBMCs), taken when the disease was refractory, from a patient treated with antithyroid drugs. These receptors were collected from a female donor with Graves disease.

The chain links TRBV7-2 to TRBJ2-6; the D is unclear. In germline, CDR1 is SGHTA, CDR2 FQGNSA. The CDR3 contains 16 residues. Trimming pared 2 bases from V and 0 bases from J, leaving 8 bases between. The DNA for the CDR3 is TGTGCCAGCAGCTTATCGGAAGCCTCTGGGGCCAACGTCCTGACTTTC. Encoded protein: CASSLSEASGANVLTF. The full variable domain, its missing parts supplied by reference TRBV7-2 and TRBJ2-6, is GAGVSQSPSNKVTEKGKDVELRCDPISGHTALYWYRQSLGQGLEFLIYFQGNSAPDKSGLPSDRFSAERTGGSVSTLTIQRTQQEDSAVYLCASSLSEASGANVLTFGAGSRLTVL.

The chain carries TRBV7-9 and TRBJ2-7; D is perhaps TRBD1 (6 bases). This CDR3 has 15 amino acids. Germline V gives CDR1 SEHNR, CDR2 FQNEAQ (reference sequence). Trimming removed 2 bases at V and 4 bases at J, with 15 bases between. CDR3 in DNA: TGTGCCAGCAGCTTATCCGGGACAAACGAGTACGAGCAGTACTTC. This encodes CASSLSGTNEYEQYF.

The rearrangement joins TRBV7-8 to TRBJ1-2; D gene ambiguous. The CDR3 spans 13 residues. V was cut by 5 bases and J by 3 bases, with 10 bases left in between. Germline assignment: CDR1 SGHVS and CDR2 FQNEAQ. CDR3 bases: TGTGCCAGCAGCGACGACGGCTACTATGGCTACACCTTC. The encoded protein is CASSDDGYYGYTF.

This chain links TRBV27 with TRBJ2-2; D is undetermined. The ends were cut back, 2 bases at V and 4 bases at J, with 11 bases in the middle. The germline gives CDR1 MNHEY, CDR2 SMNVEV (reference sequence). CDR3 length: 15 amino acids. The chain's CDR3 is CASSLLEPGTGELFF. As DNA, the CDR3 is TGTGCCAGCAGTTTACTGGAGCCGGGCACCGGGGAGCTGTTTTTT.

The V and J genes are TRBV29-1 and TRBJ2-5; D perhaps matches TRBD2 (6 bases). CDR1 is SQVTM, CDR2 ANQGSEA, per germline. CDR3 size: 11 residues. V shed 8 bases and J shed 4 bases, with 11 bases lying between them. CDR3 nucleotide sequence: TGCAGCTGCGGGGCCGTAGAGACCCAGTACTTC. It specifies CSCGAVETQYF. The full variable domain, its missing parts supplied by reference TRBV29-1 and TRBJ2-5, is SAVISQKPSRDICQRGTSLTIQCQVDSQVTMMFWYRQQPGQSLTLIATANQGSEATYESGFVIDKFPISRPNLTFSTLTVSNMSPEDSSIYLCSCGAVETQYFGPGTRLLVL.

This clonotype was seen more than once but under ten times. The V gene is TRBV7-2, the J gene TRBJ2-1; D unclear. The CDR3 runs 14 residues. The V end was cut by 5 bases, the J end by 7 bases, with 15 bases between. Germline CDR1 is SGHTA and CDR2 is FQGNSA. CDR3 in DNA: TGTGCCAGCAGCGCCCGACAACAGAGTAATGAGCAGTTCTTC. Its translation is CASSARQQSNEQFF.

The rearrangement links TRBV5-1 to TRBJ1-3; D not resolved. The CDR3 totals 17 residues. Germline CDR1 SGHRS, CDR2 YFSETQ. The V gene lost 7 bases and the J gene lost 0 bases, with 20 bases spanning the gap. This chain's CDR3 is CASPDRASRRSGNTIYF. Here the CDR3 DNA reads TGCGCCAGCCCGGACCGGGCCTCCCGCCGCTCTGGAAACACCATATATTTT. Full variable domain (rest looked up from reference TRBV5-1 and TRBJ1-3): KAGVTQTPRYLIKTRGQQVTLSCSPISGHRSVSWYQQTPGQGLQFLFEYFSETQRNKGNFPGRFSGRQFSNSRSEMNVSTLELGDSALYLCASPDRASRRSGNTIYFGEGSWLTVV.

This clonotype came up many times. The CDR3 loop reads CASSLRQLTEAFF. The DNA for the CDR3 is TGTGCCAGCAGTTTAAGGCAGCTCACTGAAGCTTTCTTT. The chain is built from TRBV28 and TRBJ1-1; no definite D call. Trimming took 2 bases from V and 4 from J, leaving 8 bases between them. The CDR3 is 13 residues long. Germline CDR1 is MDHEN and CDR2 is SYDVKM.

This clonotype turned up a few times. This chain uses TRBV6-2 or TRBV6-3 with TRBJ2-7; D is perhaps TRBD1 or TRBD2 (6 bases each). The CDR3 contains 16 residues. Germline CDR1 reads MNHEY; CDR2 reads SVGEGT. V lost 2 bases and J 5 bases, leaving 19 bases between the germline ends. DNA for the CDR3: TGTGCCAGCAGTTACCTGAACCAGGGGACTCACCACGAGCAGTACTTC. This sequence encodes CASSYLNQGTHHEQYF.

This chain connects TRBV30 to TRBJ2-7; the D gene is possibly TRBD2 (6 bases). V lost 3 bases to trimming and J lost 5 bases, with 14 bases between them. The CDR3 runs to 13 residues. CDR1 and CDR2 (germline): GTSNPN, SVGIG (reference sequence). The CDR3 bases are TGTGCCTGGAGCGCGGGGACGGCCGACGAGCAGTACTTC. Translated: CAWSAGTADEQYF.

Worth noting for this clonotype: A much larger clone differs from this one at a single base, so this may be a read error. This rearrangement joins TRBV7-2 to TRBJ1-2; D is undetermined. The CDR3 is 14 residues long. The V gene's germline CDR1 is SGHTA and CDR2 FQGNSA. This chain's CDR3 is CASSQPGVGFGYSF. As DNA, the CDR3 is TGTGCCAGCAGCCAACCTGGTGTGGGGTTCGGCTACAGCTTC.

This clonotype was seen ten or more times. The V call is TRBV6-2 or TRBV6-3, the J call TRBJ1-2, with D possibly being TRBD1 (6 bases). The V gene lost 0 bases and the J gene lost 4 bases, with 9 bases spanning the gap. Looked up from germline, CDR1 is MNHEY and CDR2 is SVGEGT. This CDR3 has 14 residues. The CDR3 reads CASSYSGRGYGYTF. CDR3 nucleotide sequence: TGTGCCAGCAGTTACTCTGGCAGGGGCTATGGCTACACCTTC.

The chain employs TRBV20-1 and TRBJ2-7, with TRBD2 as a possible D gene (6 bases). Per the germline V gene, CDR1 is DFQATT and CDR2 is SNEGSKA (reference sequence). The CDR3 runs to 13 residues. V lost 3 bases and J 3 bases, leaving 12 bases between the germline ends. CDR3 protein: CSASWDGGYEQYF. DNA for the CDR3: TGCAGTGCTAGTTGGGACGGGGGCTACGAGCAGTACTTC.

This clonotype showed up just a few times. The chain recombines TRBV7-9 with TRBJ1-2; the D is unclear. The V gene lost 2 bases and the J gene lost 6 bases, with 13 bases spanning the gap. The germline CDR1 and CDR2 sequences are SEHNR and FQNEAQ (reference sequence). The CDR3 sequence is 14 residues long. The CDR3 reads CASSLPVASNGYTF. The CDR3 DNA reads as TGTGCCAGCAGCTTACCAGTCGCCAGCAATGGCTACACCTTC. Full variable domain (rest looked up from reference TRBV7-9 and TRBJ1-2): DTGVSQNPRHKITKRGQNVTFRCDPISEHNRLYWYRQTLGQGPEFLTYFQNEAQLEKSRLLSDRFSAERPKGSFSTLEIQRTEQGDSAMYLCASSLPVASNGYTFGSGTRLTVV.